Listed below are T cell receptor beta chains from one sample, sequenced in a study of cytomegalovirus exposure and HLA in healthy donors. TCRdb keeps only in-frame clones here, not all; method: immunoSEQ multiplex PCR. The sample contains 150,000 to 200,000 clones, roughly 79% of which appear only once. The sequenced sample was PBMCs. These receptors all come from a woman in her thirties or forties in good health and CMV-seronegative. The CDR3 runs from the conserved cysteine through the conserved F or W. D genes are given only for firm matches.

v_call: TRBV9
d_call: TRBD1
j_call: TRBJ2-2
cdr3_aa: CASSSRTGVDYTGELFF

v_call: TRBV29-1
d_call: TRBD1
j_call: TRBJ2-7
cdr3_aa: CSVAGQEVDEQYF

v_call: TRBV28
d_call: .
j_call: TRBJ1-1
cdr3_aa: CASSRQDGKAFF

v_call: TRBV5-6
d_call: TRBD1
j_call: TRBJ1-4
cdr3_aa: CASSPKGTGGEKLFF

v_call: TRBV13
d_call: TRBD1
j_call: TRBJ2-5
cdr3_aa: CASSLVGTGYQETQYF

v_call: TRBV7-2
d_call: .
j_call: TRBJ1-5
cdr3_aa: CASSLVGGSNQPQHF

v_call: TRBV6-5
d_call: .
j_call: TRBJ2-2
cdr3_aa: CASKDITRTGELFF

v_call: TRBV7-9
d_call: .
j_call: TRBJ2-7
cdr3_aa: CASTDGQYSSYEQYF

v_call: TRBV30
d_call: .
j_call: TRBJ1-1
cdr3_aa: CAWSVGGGFSEAFF

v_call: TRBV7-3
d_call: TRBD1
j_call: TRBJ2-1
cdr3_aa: CASSLSGTGEGNEQFF

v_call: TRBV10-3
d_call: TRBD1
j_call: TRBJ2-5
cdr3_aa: CATAGTGGRETQYF

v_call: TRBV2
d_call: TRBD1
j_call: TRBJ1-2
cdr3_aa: CASSEAGDRNYGYTF

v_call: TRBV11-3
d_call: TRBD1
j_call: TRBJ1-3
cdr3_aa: CASSLGQGGGNTIYF

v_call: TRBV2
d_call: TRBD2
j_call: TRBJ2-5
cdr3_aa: CASSQRMASGSSFETQYF

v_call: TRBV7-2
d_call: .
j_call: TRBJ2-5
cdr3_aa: CASKRGEETQYF

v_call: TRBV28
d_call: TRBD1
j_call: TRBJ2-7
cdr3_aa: CASSLGGDRVKYEQYF

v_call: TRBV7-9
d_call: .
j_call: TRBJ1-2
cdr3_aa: CASSMDSARNYGYTF

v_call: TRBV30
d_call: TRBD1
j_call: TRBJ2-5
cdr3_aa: CAWQDRSQETQYF

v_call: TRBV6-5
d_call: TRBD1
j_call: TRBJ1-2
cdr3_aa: CASSSQGNGYTF

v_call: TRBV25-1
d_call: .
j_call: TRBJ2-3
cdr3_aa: CASSVGLAGDTQYF

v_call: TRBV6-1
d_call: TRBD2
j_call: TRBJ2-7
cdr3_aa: CASSVTSGSHEQYF

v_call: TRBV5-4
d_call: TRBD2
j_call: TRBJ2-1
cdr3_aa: CASRPSGTGNEQFF

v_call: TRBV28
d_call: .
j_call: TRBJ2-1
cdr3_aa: CASSSPGTWGNEQFF

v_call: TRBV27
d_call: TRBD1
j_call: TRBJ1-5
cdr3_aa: CASSSVKTGPNQPQHF

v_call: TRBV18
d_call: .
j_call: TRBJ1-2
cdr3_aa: CASSPGAGVESGYTF

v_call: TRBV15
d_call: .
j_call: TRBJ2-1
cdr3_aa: CATSRVRQANNEQFF

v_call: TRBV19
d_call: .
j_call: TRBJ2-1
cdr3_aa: CASSLDRGEQFF

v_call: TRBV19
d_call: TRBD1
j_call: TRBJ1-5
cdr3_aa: CASSIDADRHNQPQHF

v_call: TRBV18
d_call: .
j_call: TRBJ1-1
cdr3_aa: CASLSAGTMNTEAFF

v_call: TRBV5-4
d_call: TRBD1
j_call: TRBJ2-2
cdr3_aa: CASSSRTGKNTGELFF

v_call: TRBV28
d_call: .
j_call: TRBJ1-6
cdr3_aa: CASSFPNRVRRNSPLHF

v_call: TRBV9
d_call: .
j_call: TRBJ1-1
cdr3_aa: CASSVALEGRGTEAFF

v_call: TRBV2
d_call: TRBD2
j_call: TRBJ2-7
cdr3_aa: CASGGLAGGGAPYEQYF

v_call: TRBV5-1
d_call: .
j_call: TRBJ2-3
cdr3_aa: CASSLDASSTDTQYF

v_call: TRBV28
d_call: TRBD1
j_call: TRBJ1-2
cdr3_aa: CASMTGTNYGYTF

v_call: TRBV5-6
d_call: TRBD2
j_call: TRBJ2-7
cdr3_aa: CASSSGYGRSYEQYF

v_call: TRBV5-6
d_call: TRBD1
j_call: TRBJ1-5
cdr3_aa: CASSQTGGKLGVSNQPQHF

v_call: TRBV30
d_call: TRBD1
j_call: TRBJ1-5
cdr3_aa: CAWSVGGSPQPQHF

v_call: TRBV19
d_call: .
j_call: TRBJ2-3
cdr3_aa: CASSIEGRGTDTQYF

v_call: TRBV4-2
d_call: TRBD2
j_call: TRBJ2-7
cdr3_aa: CASSQETSGRYEQYF

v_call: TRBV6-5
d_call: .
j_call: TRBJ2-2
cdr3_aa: CASSYSVARGPGELFF

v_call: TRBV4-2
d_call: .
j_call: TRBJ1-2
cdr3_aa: CASSQAQGLDGYTF

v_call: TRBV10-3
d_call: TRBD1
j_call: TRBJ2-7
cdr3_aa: CASTGQPDEQYF

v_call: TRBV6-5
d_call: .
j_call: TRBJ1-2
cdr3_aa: CASSYSYGGNYGYTF

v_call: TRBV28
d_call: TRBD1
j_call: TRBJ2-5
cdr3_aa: CATQDRGKETQYF

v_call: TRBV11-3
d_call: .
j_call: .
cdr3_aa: CASSLGIYEQYF

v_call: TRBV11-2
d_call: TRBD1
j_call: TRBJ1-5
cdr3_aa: CASSRDRGSNQPQHF

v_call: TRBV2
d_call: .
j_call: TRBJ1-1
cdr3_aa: CASSEYTQGNTEAFF

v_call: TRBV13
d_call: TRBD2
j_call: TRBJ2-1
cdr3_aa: CASSPGPLRREGRGEQFF

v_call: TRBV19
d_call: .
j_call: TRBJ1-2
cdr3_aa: CASTPGEYGYTF